This T cell receptor (beta chain) was found in a study of siplizumab effects on memory and regulatory T cells. The method was immunoSEQ multiplex PCR; TCRdb's version includes in-frame clones alone and lacks a portion of them. This repertoire shows about 100,000 clones, around 90% found once; its top ten account for 2.6%. The CDR3 spans 15 residues. V shed 4 bases and J shed 7 bases, with 18 bases lying between them. Germline V gene sequence: CDR1 SGHRS, CDR2 YFSETQ. Material for sequencing was CD4+ T cells sorted from blood. The V gene is TRBV5-1, the J gene TRBJ2-1; TRBD2 might be the D (6 bases). The TCR originated in a human donor in good health. Some clones in this sample may be carry-over from other donors' samples. The CDR3 reads CASSQGARAGNEQFF. The CDR3 DNA is TGCGCCAGCAGCCAGGGAGCTAGGGCGGGGAATGAGCAGTTCTTC.